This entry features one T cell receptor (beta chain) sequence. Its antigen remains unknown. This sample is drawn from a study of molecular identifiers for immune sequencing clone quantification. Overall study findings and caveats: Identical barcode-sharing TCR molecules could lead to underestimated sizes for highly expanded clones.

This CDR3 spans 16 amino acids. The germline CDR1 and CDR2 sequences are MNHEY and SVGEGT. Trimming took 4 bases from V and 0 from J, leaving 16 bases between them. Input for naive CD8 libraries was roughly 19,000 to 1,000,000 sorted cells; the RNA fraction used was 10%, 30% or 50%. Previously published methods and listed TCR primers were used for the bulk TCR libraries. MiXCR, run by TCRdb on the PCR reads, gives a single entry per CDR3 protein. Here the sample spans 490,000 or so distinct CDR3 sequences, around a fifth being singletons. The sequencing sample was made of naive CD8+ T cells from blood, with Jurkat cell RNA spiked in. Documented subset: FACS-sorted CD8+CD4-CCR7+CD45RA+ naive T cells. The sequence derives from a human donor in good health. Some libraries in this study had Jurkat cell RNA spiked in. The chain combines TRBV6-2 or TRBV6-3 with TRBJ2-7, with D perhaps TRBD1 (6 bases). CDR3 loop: CASSSLRQAHSYEQYF. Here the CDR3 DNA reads TGTGCCAGCAGTTCCCTCAGACAGGCGCACTCCTACGAGCAGTACTTC.